The 27 T cell receptor beta chains given below trace back to one sample, sequenced in a study of CD8+ T cells in alopecia areata. Treatment here: oral pan-JAK inhibitor, 5-10 mg twice daily. The sequencing template was cDNA reverse transcribed from extracted RNA. Some clones are missing from TCRdb's copy, which holds only in-frame ones; the method was immunoSEQ multiplex PCR. The sample shows 90,000 or so clones, about 44% of them seen only once. The sequencing here drew on CD8+ T cells sorted from blood, taken at week 24, from a patient treated with tofacitinib. Receptors originate from a human donor with alopecia areata.

The chain recombines TRBV11-2 with TRBJ1-5; 8 nucleotides align to TRBD1. Germline values: CDR1 SGHAT, CDR2 FQNNGV. This CDR3 is 15 amino acids long. The trim removed 5 bases at V and 6 bases at J, leaving 9 bases unmatched. The CDR3 DNA sequence: TGTGCCAGCAGCGCCGGGACAGGCAGCGGTCAGCCCCAGCATTTT. It is translated as CASSAGTGSGQPQHF.

The chain carries TRBV25-1 and TRBJ2-7; perhaps TRBD1 as D (6 bases). Trimming pared 6 bases from V and 3 bases from J, leaving 9 bases between. Looked up from germline, CDR1 is MGHDK and CDR2 is SYGVNS. CDR3 size: 12 residues. The CDR3 region is CASRRGIYEQYF. CDR3 bases: TGTGCCAGCAGGAGGGGGATCTACGAGCAGTACTTC.

This clone showed up just a few times. Other DNA sequences within the sample encode an identical CDR3. The chain combines TRBV7-9 with TRBJ2-7; D might be TRBD1 (6 bases). The CDR3 extends over 14 amino acids. V gave up 4 bases and J gave up 0 bases, with 10 bases separating them. CDR1 is SEHNR, CDR2 FQNEAQ, per germline (reference sequence). The CDR3 protein is CASSSPGASYEQYF. The CDR3 DNA sequence: TGTGCCAGCAGCTCACCAGGGGCCTCCTACGAGCAGTACTTC.

The V call is TRBV2, the J call TRBJ1-1; 9 nucleotides match TRBD1. From germline, CDR1 is SNHLY and CDR2 FYNNEI. The junction had 1 base not matched to a gene; V was cut back by 1 base and J by 4 bases. The CDR3 totals 14 residues. DNA for the CDR3: TGTGCCAGCAGTGAAGGGGACAGGGCCACTGAAGCTTTCTTT. This translates into CASSEGDRATEAFF.

This sequence joins TRBV28 and TRBJ2-4, with D perhaps matching TRBD1 or TRBD2 (5 bases each). CDR3 length: 13 amino acids. V was clipped by 3 bases and J by 3 bases, with 6 bases between them. Germline assignment: CDR1 MDHEN and CDR2 SYDVKM. For the CDR3, the DNA is TGTGCCAGCAGTTTTGGGGGCAAAAACATTCAGTACTTC. Its translation is CASSFGGKNIQYF.

This clone was detected only a few times. The chain links TRBV11-2 to TRBJ2-6, with 9 bases aligning to TRBD2. The germline V gene encodes CDR1 SGHAT and CDR2 FQNNGV. This CDR3 has 17 residues. The V gene end was trimmed by 5 bases and the J gene end by 0 bases; junction bases not matched to a gene: 5. Here the CDR3 reads CASSALAGFSGANVLTF. The CDR3 DNA reads TGTGCCAGCAGCGCGCTAGCGGGGTTCTCTGGGGCCAACGTCCTGACTTTC.

The table lists this clone with a few counts. The chain employs TRBV11-2 and TRBJ2-1; D is unclear. Trimming shortened V by 3 bases and J by 7 bases, and 22 bases separated the two germline ends. CDR3 length equals 17 residues. Germline values: CDR1 SGHAT, CDR2 FQNNGV. The CDR3 DNA sequence: TGTGCCAGCAGCTTGACGGTTTATGGCGGCTTGGGGAATGAGCAGTTCTTC. Its translation is CASSLTVYGGLGNEQFF.

The V and J genes are TRBV27 and TRBJ1-5; TRBD1 matches at 9 bases. The CDR3 loop spans 14 amino acids. CDR1 is MNHEY and CDR2 is SMNVEV in the germline V gene (reference sequence). Trimming cost V 4 bases and J 6 bases; bases outside gene matches: 4. In DNA form, the CDR3 reads TGTGCCAGCAGTTCGGACAGGGGAGGTCAGCCCCAGCATTTT. Amino acids: CASSSDRGGQPQHF.

The CDR3 coding sequence is TGTGCCAGCACTAGCGGGGATCTCCGAGGTCGGTTCTTC. It specifies CASTSGDLRGRFF. This sequence joins TRBV9 and TRBJ2-1; TRBD2 agrees at 9 bases. V shed 6 bases, J shed 15 bases, and the junction held 13 bases outside the gene matches. This CDR3 is 13 amino acids long. Germline CDR1 reads SGDLS; CDR2 reads YYNGEE. Using reference TRBV9 and TRBJ2-1 for the parts outside the CDR3, the full variable domain is DSGVTQTPKHLITATGQRVTLRCSPRSGDLSVYWYQQSLDQGLQFLIQYYNGEERAKGNILERFSAQQFPDLHSELNLSSLELGDSALYFCASTSGDLRGRFFGPGTRLTVL.

The chain links TRBV20-1 to TRBJ2-7; D ambiguous. The CDR3 is made up of 11 amino acids. V was pared by 7 bases and J by 2 bases, with 9 bases between. From germline, CDR1 is DFQATT and CDR2 SNEGSKA (reference sequence). This CDR3 is CSVTHTYEQYF. CDR3 coding DNA: TGCAGTGTCACACATACCTACGAGCAGTACTTC.

This clone was seen only a few times. The chain's CDR3 is CASSQGNQPQHF. For the CDR3, the DNA is TGTGCCAGCAGCCAGGGGAATCAGCCCCAGCATTTT. The rearrangement joins TRBV14 to TRBJ1-5; D is undetermined. CDR1 is SGHDN and CDR2 is FVKESK in the germline V gene. The CDR3 is made up of 12 amino acids. V gave up 3 bases and J gave up 4 bases, with 4 bases separating them.

The rearrangement uses TRBV4-1 and TRBJ2-2; D gene ambiguous. Germline V gives CDR1 MGHRA, CDR2 YSYEKL. The CDR3 is made up of 12 amino acids. V was trimmed by 6 bases and J by 8 bases, leaving 10 bases between them. The CDR3 nucleotides are TGCGCCAGCAGTCCTCCGAGAGGGGAGCTGTTTTTT. Translating it yields CASSPPRGELFF.

This clone was seen more than once but under ten times. The rearrangement uses TRBV4-2 and TRBJ2-1; 14 positions agree with TRBD2. Per the germline V gene, CDR1 is LGHNA and CDR2 is YNFKEQ. V trimming: 4 bases; J trimming: 9 bases; junction bases outside the gene matches: 5. CDR3 length equals 15 residues. CDR3 bases: TGTGCCAGCAGCCCGACTAGCGGGAGGGCCCCTGAGCAGTTCTTC. Residues: CASSPTSGRAPEQFF.

The chain uses TRBV27 and TRBJ2-4; tentative D call: TRBD1 (6 bases). Germline V CDR1 and CDR2: MNHEY, SMNVEV (reference sequence). V lost 8 bases and J 9 bases, leaving 14 bases between the germline ends. The CDR3 is 12 residues long. This CDR3 reads CASFGEGGIQYF. CDR3 sequence (DNA): TGTGCCAGCTTCGGGGAAGGGGGCATTCAGTACTTC.

In its sample, this clone was seen a few times. The genes are TRBV7-9 and TRBJ2-1; a weak D match, TRBD1 (5 bases). The CDR3 covers 15 residues. The germline CDR1 and CDR2 sequences are SEHNR and FQNEAQ (reference sequence). The V gene lost 5 bases and the J gene lost 4 bases, with 15 bases spanning the gap. In DNA form, the CDR3 reads TGTGCCAGCAGCCCTTCTCAGGGCGGTTACAATGAGCAGTTCTTC. Its translation: CASSPSQGGYNEQFF.

The chain joins TRBV25-1 to TRBJ2-7; TRBD1 matches 7 bases. This CDR3 has 14 amino acids. V was pared by 1 base and J by 6 bases, with 6 bases of the junction left unmatched. Germline V lookup: CDR1 MGHDK, CDR2 SYGVNS. CDR3: CASSEWGTDREQYF. The CDR3 nucleotides are TGTGCCAGCAGTGAATGGGGGACAGATCGCGAGCAGTACTTC.

This clone was detected a few times. V usage is TRBV11-2 and J usage is TRBJ2-5, with D uncertain. V shed 0 bases and J shed 2 bases, with 10 bases lying between them. The CDR3 runs 15 residues. Germline CDR1 reads SGHAT; CDR2 reads FQNNGV. In DNA, the CDR3 is TGTGCCAGCAGCTTAGAGGCCACCTCTCAAGAGACCCAGTACTTC. It encodes CASSLEATSQETQYF.

This chain uses TRBV9 with TRBJ2-5; TRBD1 matches 10 bases. Germline V gene data show CDR1 as SGDLS and CDR2 as YYNGEE. Trimming cost V 2 bases and J 7 bases; bases outside gene matches: 14. This CDR3 spans 17 amino acids. CDR3 residues: CASSVQGDRGPRGTQYF. The CDR3 bases are TGTGCCAGCAGCGTTCAGGGGGACAGGGGCCCCCGGGGGACCCAGTACTTC. The whole variable domain, remainder taken from reference TRBV9 and TRBJ2-5, is DSGVTQTPKHLITATGQRVTLRCSPRSGDLSVYWYQQSLDQGLQFLIQYYNGEERAKGNILERFSAQQFPDLHSELNLSSLELGDSALYFCASSVQGDRGPRGTQYFGPGTRLLVL.

CDR3: CASSEGPSSGNTIYF. DNA of the CDR3: TGTGCCAGCAGCGAGGGACCTAGCTCTGGAAACACCATATATTTT. The chain carries TRBV27 and TRBJ1-3; a weak D match, TRBD1 (5 bases). CDR3 length equals 15 residues. Trimming cost V 6 bases and J 0 bases, with 12 bases left between them. The germline gives CDR1 MNHEY, CDR2 SMNVEV (reference sequence).

This clone was counted between two and nine times. The V call is TRBV5-6, the J call TRBJ2-5; 8 nucleotides line up with TRBD1. There are 14 residues in the CDR3. Trimming at V came to 4 bases and at J to 1 base, leaving 3 bases not matched to a gene. The germline CDR1 and CDR2 sequences are SGHDT and YYEEEE. CDR3 region: CASSAGTGQETQYF. The DNA of the CDR3 is TGTGCCAGCAGCGCCGGGACAGGCCAAGAGACCCAGTACTTC.

The J gene is TRBJ1-5, the V gene TRBV30, with D possibly TRBD1 on 5 matching bases. The CDR3 loop spans 15 amino acids. Per the germline V gene, CDR1 is GTSNPN and CDR2 is SVGIG (reference sequence). Between the trimmed V and J ends, which lost 2 bases and 3 bases, there was a span of 14 bases. CDR3 protein: CAWSLPGLINQPQHF. The DNA of the CDR3 is TGTGCCTGGAGTTTGCCGGGACTTATCAATCAGCCCCAGCATTTT.

CDR3 region: CASSEWDREAGELFF. In DNA, the CDR3 is TGCGCCAGCAGTGAGTGGGACAGGGAGGCCGGGGAGCTGTTTTTT. The genes are TRBV10-2 and TRBJ2-2; 9 nucleotides agree with TRBD1. Trimming at V came to 1 base and at J to 6 bases, leaving 3 bases not matched to a gene. From germline, CDR1 is WSHSY and CDR2 SAAADI. The CDR3 is made up of 15 amino acids.

The rearrangement joins TRBV6-5 to TRBJ1-1; D unresolved. CDR1 is MNHEY, CDR2 SVGAGI, per germline. Trimming removed 0 bases at V and 1 base at J, with 3 bases between. CDR3 size: 13 residues. CDR3 sequence: CASSYSENTEAFF. As DNA, the CDR3 is TGTGCCAGCAGTTACTCTGAGAACACTGAAGCTTTCTTT.

The chain recombines TRBV5-1 with TRBJ2-5; 7 nucleotides align to TRBD1. The V segment lost 1 base and the J segment 1 base; nucleotides outside the gene matches: 1. The CDR3 loop spans 14 amino acids. Looked up from germline, CDR1 is SGHRS and CDR2 is YFSETQ. The CDR3 loop reads CASSLTGVQETQYF. CDR3 nucleotide sequence: TGCGCCAGCAGCTTGACAGGGGTCCAAGAGACCCAGTACTTC.

This sequence joins TRBV11-2 and TRBJ2-2; weak D call: TRBD2 (5 bases). The CDR3 is made up of 13 amino acids. Trimming took 3 bases from V and 5 from J, leaving 7 bases between them. From germline, CDR1 is SGHAT and CDR2 FQNNGV. Written as DNA, the CDR3 is TGTGCCAGCAGCTTCCCGGGAACCGGGGAGCTGTTTTTT. This translates into CASSFPGTGELFF.

This clone was detected only a few times. The rearrangement uses TRBV9 and TRBJ2-2, with no clear D. CDR1 and CDR2 from the germline V gene are SGDLS and YYNGEE. This CDR3 comprises 13 residues. The V and J ends lost 4 bases and 0 bases respectively, with 4 bases between them. The CDR3 region is CASSTSNTGELFF. CDR3 in DNA: TGTGCCAGCAGCACCTCGAACACCGGGGAGCTGTTTTTT.

The chain uses TRBV15 and TRBJ2-7; TRBD2 agrees at 7 bases. The CDR3 is 13 amino acids. J lost 4 bases, V lost 5 bases, and 5 bases had no gene match. Germline CDR1 is LNHNV and CDR2 is YYDKDF (reference sequence). CDR3 nucleotide sequence: TGTGCCACCAGCGGGGGGAGGGGATACGAGCAGTACTTC. This encodes CATSGGRGYEQYF.